The next 31 T cell receptor beta chains were all read from a single sample in a study of T-cell reconstitution after alpha-beta-depleted transplantation in children. A library of TCRbeta sequences, prepared with unique molecular identifiers, was generated. In TCRdb, the PCR reads were re-called with MiXCR into one record per CDR3 protein. This repertoire shows about 540,000 distinct CDR3 sequences, 25% to 30% found once; its top ten account for approximately 39%. The sample in question was PBMCs, obtained before TCRalphabeta/CD19-depleted stem cell transplant. The receptors were sampled from a boy younger than two with Wiskott-Aldrich syndrome, due to receive a stem cell transplant.

The chain is built from TRBV12-3 or TRBV12-4 and TRBJ2-1; tentatively, D is TRBD1 or TRBD2 (5 bases each). Trimming removed 4 bases at V and 10 bases at J, with 11 bases between. The CDR3 totals 12 residues. The CDR3 coding sequence is TGTGCCAGCAGTTCCAGGGACCCAGAGCAGTTCTTC. It yields the protein CASSSRDPEQFF.

This clonotype was counted between two and nine times. The chain carries TRBV12-3 or TRBV12-4 and TRBJ2-7, with D possibly being TRBD1 (6 bases). Trimming stripped 8 bases from V and 3 bases from J, with 14 bases between. The CDR3 has 13 amino acids. The DNA of the CDR3 is TGTGCCAGCCGAACAGGGTGGAACTACGAGCAGTACTTC. It is translated as CASRTGWNYEQYF.

This clonotype turned up a few times. V usage is TRBV6-5 and J usage is TRBJ2-1; no reliable D call. Trimming pared 2 bases from V and 0 bases from J, leaving 8 bases between. This CDR3 has 15 residues. Germline CDR1 MNHEY, CDR2 SVGAGI. The CDR3: CASSYGFSSYNEQFF. For the CDR3, the DNA is TGTGCCAGCAGTTACGGCTTTAGCTCCTACAATGAGCAGTTCTTC.

This clonotype appeared a few times. This rearrangement joins TRBV2 to TRBJ2-7; D may be TRBD2 (6 bases). The CDR3 spans 14 residues. Trimming pared 6 bases from V and 1 base from J, leaving 13 bases between. CDR1 SNHLY and CDR2 FYNNEI come from the germline V gene. CDR3 region: CASREQTRSYEQYF. In nucleotides, the CDR3 is TGTGCCAGCAGGGAACAGACTAGATCCTACGAGCAGTACTTC.

The rearrangement joins TRBV2 to TRBJ2-3; a possible D gene is TRBD2 (6 bases). Trimming stripped 8 bases from V and 2 bases from J, with 17 bases between. The germline V gene encodes CDR1 SNHLY and CDR2 FYNNEI. The CDR3 loop spans 15 amino acids. CDR3 protein: CASESGLPSTDTQYF. CDR3 sequence (DNA): TGTGCCAGCGAGTCGGGACTGCCCTCCACAGATACGCAGTATTTT.

The rearrangement uses TRBV27 and TRBJ2-5; D possibly matches TRBD1 or TRBD2 (5 bases each). Germline V lookup: CDR1 MNHEY, CDR2 SMNVEV (reference sequence). The germline V and J ends were trimmed by 7 bases and 4 bases, with 34 bases remaining between them. CDR3 length: 20 residues. The CDR3 spells CASNAYCPRDLLIILETQYF. CDR3 DNA sequence: TGTGCCAGCAACGCTTACTGCCCCCGGGACCTCCTTATTATTTTAGAGACCCAGTACTTC.

The rearrangement joins TRBV7-9 to TRBJ2-1; maybe TRBD2 (5 bases). The length of the CDR3 is 12 residues. CDR1 and CDR2 from the germline V gene are SEHNR and FQNEAQ (reference sequence). V was clipped by 3 bases and J by 9 bases, with 9 bases between them. The CDR3 protein is CASSFSEGEQFF. CDR3 coding DNA: TGTGCCAGCAGCTTTAGTGAGGGTGAGCAGTTCTTC. The full variable domain, in which reference TRBV7-9 and TRBJ2-1 provide the parts outside the CDR3, is DTGVSQNPRHKITKRGQNVTFRCDPISEHNRLYWYRQTLGQGPEFLTYFQNEAQLEKSRLLSDRFSAERPKGSFSTLEIQRTEQGDSAMYLCASSFSEGEQFFGPGTRLTVL.

The gene calls are TRBV12-3 or TRBV12-4 and TRBJ1-5; maybe TRBD1 (5 bases). This CDR3 region has 15 residues. V was shortened by 6 bases and J by 6 bases, with 18 bases between the two germline ends. This CDR3 is CASSPLGGVVQPQHF. The CDR3 nucleotides read TGTGCCAGCAGCCCCCTGGGGGGAGTCGTTCAGCCCCAGCATTTT.

The J gene is TRBJ2-7, the V gene TRBV20-1; D could derive from TRBD1 or TRBD2 (5 bases each). This CDR3 spans 13 amino acids. V dropped 6 bases and J dropped 6 bases, with 18 bases sitting between them. The germline CDR1 and CDR2 sequences are DFQATT and SNEGSKA (reference sequence). The CDR3 reads CSARGDPSTEQYF. The CDR3 bases are TGCAGTGCCCGAGGGGACCCTTCCACCGAGCAGTACTTC.

This chain connects TRBV20-1 to TRBJ2-3, with D possibly being TRBD1 or TRBD2 (6 bases each). The CDR3 contains 14 residues. Germline V gene data show CDR1 as DFQATT and CDR2 as SNEGSKA (reference sequence). The ends were cut back, 1 base at V and 3 bases at J, with 11 bases in the middle. The CDR3 sequence is CSARGPGATDTQYF. CDR3 nucleotides: TGCAGTGCTAGAGGTCCGGGGGCGACAGATACGCAGTATTTT.

The CDR3, as DNA: TGTGCCAGCAGGAAAGGGTACCAGCCGGGACTAGAAAACACCGGGGAGCTGTTTTTT. Amino acid sequence: CASRKGYQPGLENTGELFF. The chain is built from TRBV3-1 and TRBJ2-2; 8 bases map to TRBD2. V trimming: 6 bases; J trimming: 2 bases; junction bases outside the gene matches: 17. The CDR3 length is 19 residues. Germline loops: CDR1 LGHDT, CDR2 YNNKEL (reference sequence).

The table lists this clonotype with a few counts. The chain recombines TRBV9 with TRBJ1-2, with 9 bases identical to TRBD1. Germline trimming cut 5 bases from V and 4 bases from J; bases unmatched to any gene: 3. This CDR3 comprises 13 residues. Germline-derived CDR1 and CDR2 are SGDLS and YYNGEE. CDR3 protein: CASRATGGYGYTF. CDR3 coding DNA: TGTGCCAGCAGGGCGACAGGGGGCTATGGCTACACCTTC.

The chain recombines TRBV7-3 with TRBJ2-6, with D unresolved. The V end was cut by 2 bases, the J end by 4 bases, with 9 bases between. The CDR3 is 15 residues long. Germline CDR1 and CDR2: SGHTA and FQGTGA. This chain's CDR3 is CASSLSPNGANVLTF. The CDR3 nucleotides are TGTGCCAGCAGCTTATCCCCTAACGGGGCCAACGTCCTGACTTTC.

The sample holds a few counts of this clonotype. V gene TRBV4-2 combines with J gene TRBJ1-4; 9 positions match TRBD1. V lost 0 bases to trimming and J lost 7 bases; unmatched junction nucleotides: 9. The CDR3 loop spans 17 amino acids. Germline loops: CDR1 LGHNA, CDR2 YNFKEQ. Here the CDR3 reads CASSQENLGTGSEKLFF. The CDR3 DNA sequence: TGTGCCAGCAGCCAAGAAAACTTGGGGACAGGGAGTGAAAAACTGTTTTTT.

This chain joins TRBV27 and TRBJ2-1; 14 bases are shared with TRBD2. The CDR3 has 21 residues. Germline loops: CDR1 MNHEY, CDR2 SMNVEV (reference sequence). V shed 2 bases, J shed 3 bases, and the junction held 15 bases outside the gene matches. The CDR3 protein is CASSLKRRLAGGPLFYNEQFF. CDR3 coding DNA: TGTGCCAGCAGTTTAAAAAGGAGACTAGCGGGAGGGCCGCTATTCTACAATGAGCAGTTCTTC.

This chain joins TRBV29-1 and TRBJ2-1; D not certain. The CDR3 runs to 12 residues. Germline V gene data show CDR1 as SQVTM and CDR2 as ANQGSEA. Trimming left V 2 bases short and J 4 bases short, with 6 bases between. The CDR3 nucleotides are TGCAGCGTTGAAACTGGATACAATGAGCAGTTCTTC. It is translated as CSVETGYNEQFF.

This chain joins TRBV6-4 and TRBJ2-1; D might be TRBD1 (5 bases). The CDR3 extends over 15 amino acids. Germline values: CDR1 MRHNA, CDR2 SNTAGT. The V end was cut by 3 bases, the J end by 8 bases, with 17 bases between. The CDR3 nucleotides are TGTGCCAGCAGTGAATGGCAGGGCTCCCGGGATGAGCAGTTCTTC. Protein sequence: CASSEWQGSRDEQFF.

This clonotype was detected only a few times. This chain joins TRBV20-1 and TRBJ2-7; 7 bases align to TRBD2. The CDR3 has 13 amino acids. Germline CDR1 DFQATT, CDR2 SNEGSKA (reference sequence). The V segment lost 6 bases and the J segment 2 bases; nucleotides outside the gene matches: 7. CDR3 sequence reads: CSAGSGLTYEQYF. CDR3 DNA: TGCAGTGCGGGTAGCGGGTTGACCTACGAGCAGTACTTC.

The chain carries TRBV24-1 and TRBJ2-1; D not resolved. In germline, CDR1 is KGHDR, CDR2 SFDVKD. V lost 3 bases and J lost 11, with 7 bases in between. This CDR3 has 11 residues. DNA of the CDR3: TGTGCCACCAGTGATGCAGTGCAGCAGTTCTTC. Its translation: CATSDAVQQFF.

This clonotype has a handful of counts. The V gene is TRBV12-3 or TRBV12-4, the J gene TRBJ2-6; unclear D gene. CDR3 size: 17 residues. The ends were cut back, 6 bases at V and 0 bases at J, with 15 bases in the middle. The CDR3 loop reads CASSRRAEISGANVLTF. The CDR3, as DNA: TGTGCCAGCAGCCGAAGAGCCGAGATCTCTGGGGCCAACGTCCTGACTTTC.

The gene calls are TRBV20-1 and TRBJ1-1, with D possibly TRBD1 on 5 matching bases. The CDR3 has 12 residues. Germline V gene data show CDR1 as DFQATT and CDR2 as SNEGSKA (reference sequence). Trimming shortened V by 3 bases and J by 4 bases, and 9 bases separated the two germline ends. The CDR3, as DNA: TGCAGTGCTAGGAGGGGTTCCACTGAAGCTTTCTTT. Its protein product is CSARRGSTEAFF.

This clonotype came up a few times. The chain links TRBV12-3 or TRBV12-4 to TRBJ2-7, with 10 bases fitting TRBD2. V lost 6 bases to trimming and J lost 4 bases; unmatched junction nucleotides: 6. The CDR3 is 14 amino acids. The CDR3 is CASSRSGRSYEQYF. DNA of the CDR3: TGTGCCAGCAGCCGTAGCGGGAGGTCATACGAGCAGTACTTC.

This rearrangement joins TRBV6-1 to TRBJ2-1, with D maybe TRBD2 (5 bases). Germline V gene data show CDR1 as MNHNS and CDR2 as SASEGT. CDR3 size: 16 residues. The V gene lost 6 bases and the J gene lost 0 bases, with 15 bases spanning the gap. The CDR3 sequence is CASSRSRRSSYNEQFF. In DNA, the CDR3 is TGTGCCAGCAGCCGATCAAGGAGGAGCTCCTACAATGAGCAGTTCTTC.

There are a few counts of this clonotype. The chain joins TRBV5-1 to TRBJ1-4; D is unresolved. This CDR3 has 18 residues. The germline CDR1 and CDR2 sequences are SGHRS and YFSETQ. V was cut by 0 bases and J by 6 bases, with 21 bases left in between. The CDR3 loop reads CASSLAARPGPLHEKLFF. The CDR3 DNA follows: TGCGCCAGCAGCTTGGCGGCCAGGCCGGGCCCATTACATGAAAAACTGTTTTTT.

The V call is TRBV2, the J call TRBJ2-3; the D is unclear. V dropped 2 bases and J dropped 7 bases, with 7 bases sitting between them. Germline CDR1 and CDR2: SNHLY and FYNNEI. The CDR3 has 12 amino acids. CDR3 sequence: CASSERTHTQYF. CDR3 bases: TGTGCCAGCAGTGAACGGACGCATACGCAGTATTTT.

The V and J genes are TRBV19 and TRBJ2-1, with a tentative D call TRBD1 (6 bases). This CDR3 is built from 17 residues. Germline-derived CDR1 and CDR2 are LNHDA and SQIVND (reference sequence). Trimming shortened V by 7 bases and J by 0 bases, and 19 bases separated the two germline ends. In DNA, the CDR3 is TGTGCCAGTAATAACACACAGGGAAGGAGCTCCTACAATGAGCAGTTCTTC. Residues: CASNNTQGRSSYNEQFF.

This clonotype has only a few counts. This rearrangement joins TRBV7-6 to TRBJ1-6; D unclear. CDR1 is SGHVS, CDR2 FNYEAQ, per germline. The CDR3 is 16 residues long. The V and J ends lost 5 bases and 0 bases respectively, with 11 bases between them. CDR3 amino acids: CASSASLSSYNSPLHF. DNA for the CDR3: TGTGCCAGCAGCGCCTCCCTTAGCTCCTATAATTCACCCCTCCACTTT.

The V call is TRBV24-1, the J call TRBJ2-1; TRBD2 matches 12 bases. Germline CDR1 is KGHDR and CDR2 is SFDVKD. Trimming removed 3 bases from V and 6 bases from J; junction bases left unmatched: 8. CDR3 length: 17 amino acids. The DNA for the CDR3 is TGTGCCACCAGTGATAACTCCCCGGGACTAGCGGGCAATGAGCAGTTCTTC. Its translation: CATSDNSPGLAGNEQFF.

V usage is TRBV2 and J usage is TRBJ2-3, with 8 bases identical to TRBD2. With V trimmed by 1 base and J by 3 bases, 3 bases remained unmatched. Per the germline V gene, CDR1 is SNHLY and CDR2 is FYNNEI. This CDR3 spans 15 amino acids. The DNA for the CDR3 is TGTGCCAGCAGTGAAGATGGCGGGAGGACAGATACGCAGTATTTT. Its translation: CASSEDGGRTDTQYF.

V and J are TRBV7-2 and TRBJ2-5, with 10 bases that match TRBD2. The CDR3 is made up of 16 amino acids. V lost 0 bases to trimming and J lost 5 bases; unmatched junction nucleotides: 6. Germline V gene lookup returns CDR1 SGHTA and CDR2 FQGNSA. DNA for the CDR3: TGTGCCAGCAGCTTAGCGTCGGTAGCGGGAGGCGAGACCCAGTACTTC. This encodes CASSLASVAGGETQYF. Complete variable domain (other parts from reference TRBV7-2 and TRBJ2-5): GAGVSQSPSNKVTEKGKDVELRCDPISGHTALYWYRQSLGQGLEFLIYFQGNSAPDKSGLPSDRFSAERTGGSVSTLTIQRTQQEDSAVYLCASSLASVAGGETQYFGPGTRLLVL.

This clonotype was observed a handful of times. V gene TRBV5-1 combines with J gene TRBJ2-1; D possibly uses TRBD1 or TRBD2 (6 bases each). The CDR3 has 16 amino acids. CDR1 and CDR2 (germline): SGHRS, YFSETQ. V was trimmed by 0 bases and J by 9 bases, leaving 19 bases between them. This CDR3 is CASSLVGGGATSEQFF. For the CDR3, the DNA is TGCGCCAGCAGCTTGGTGGGGGGCGGGGCGACGAGTGAGCAGTTCTTC.